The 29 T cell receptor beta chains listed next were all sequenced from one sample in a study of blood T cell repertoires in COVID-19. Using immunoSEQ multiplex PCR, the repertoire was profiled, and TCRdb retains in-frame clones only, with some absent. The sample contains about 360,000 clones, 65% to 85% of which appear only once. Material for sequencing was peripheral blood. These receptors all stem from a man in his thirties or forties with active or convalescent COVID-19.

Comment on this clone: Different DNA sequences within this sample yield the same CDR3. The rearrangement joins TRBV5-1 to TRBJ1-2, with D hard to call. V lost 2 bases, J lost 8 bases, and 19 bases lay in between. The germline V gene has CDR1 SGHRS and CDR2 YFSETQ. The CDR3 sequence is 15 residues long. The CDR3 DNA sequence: TGCGCCAGCAGCTTACTACAAGGCGGGGAGGGAGGCTACACCTTC. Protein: CASSLLQGGEGGYTF.

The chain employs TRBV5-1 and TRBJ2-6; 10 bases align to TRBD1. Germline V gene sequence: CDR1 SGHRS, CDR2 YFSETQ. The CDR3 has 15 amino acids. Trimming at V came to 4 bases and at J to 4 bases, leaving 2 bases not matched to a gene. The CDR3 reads CASSDRGPGANVLTF. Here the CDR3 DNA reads TGCGCCAGCAGCGACAGGGGGCCAGGGGCCAACGTCCTGACTTTC.

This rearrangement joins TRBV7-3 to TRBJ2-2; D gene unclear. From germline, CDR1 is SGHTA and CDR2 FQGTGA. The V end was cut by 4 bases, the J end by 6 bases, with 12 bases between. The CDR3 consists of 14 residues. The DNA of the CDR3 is TGTGCCAGCAGCTACTCCCCTGACTCCGGGGAGCTGTTTTTT. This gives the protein CASSYSPDSGELFF.

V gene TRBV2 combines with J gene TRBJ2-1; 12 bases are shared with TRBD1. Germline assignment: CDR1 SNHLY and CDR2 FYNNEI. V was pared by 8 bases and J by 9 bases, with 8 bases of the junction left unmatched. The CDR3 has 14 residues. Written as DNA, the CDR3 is TGTGCCAGCGCCGGGACAGGGGGCATCGCTGAGCAGTTCTTC. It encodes CASAGTGGIAEQFF.

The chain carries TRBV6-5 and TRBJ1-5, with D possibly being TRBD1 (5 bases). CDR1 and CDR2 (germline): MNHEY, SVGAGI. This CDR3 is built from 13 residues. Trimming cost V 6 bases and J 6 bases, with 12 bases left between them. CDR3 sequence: CASSQTVFQPQHF. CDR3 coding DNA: TGTGCCAGCAGCCAGACAGTCTTTCAGCCCCAGCATTTT.

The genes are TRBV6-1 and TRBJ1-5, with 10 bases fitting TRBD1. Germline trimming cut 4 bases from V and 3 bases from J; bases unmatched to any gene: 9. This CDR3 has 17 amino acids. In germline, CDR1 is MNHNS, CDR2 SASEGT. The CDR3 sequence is CASSVDRGRFINQPQHF. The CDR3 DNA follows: TGTGCCAGCAGTGTTGACAGGGGGCGATTTATCAATCAGCCCCAGCATTTT.

In DNA form, the CDR3 reads TGTGCCTGGAGTGTTCAGGGGGCGCTTGTTACCTTC. Amino acid sequence: CAWSVQGALVTF. This chain uses TRBV30 with TRBJ1-2; 8 nucleotides agree with TRBD1. The CDR3 sequence is 12 residues long. Germline CDR1 GTSNPN, CDR2 SVGIG (reference sequence). Trimming removed 0 bases from V and 14 bases from J; junction bases left unmatched: 8. The variable domain in full, completed from reference TRBV30 and TRBJ1-2, reads SQTIHQWPATLVQPVGSPLSLECTVEGTSNPNLYWYRQAAGRGLQLLFYSVGIGQISSEVPQNLSASRPQDRQFILSSKKLLLSDSGFYLCAWSVQGALVTFGSGTRLTVV.

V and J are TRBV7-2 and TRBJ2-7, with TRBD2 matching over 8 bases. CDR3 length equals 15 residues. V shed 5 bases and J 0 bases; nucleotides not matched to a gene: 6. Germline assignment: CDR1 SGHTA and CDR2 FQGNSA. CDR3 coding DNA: TGTGCCAGCAGCCCGACTAGCGTAAGCTCCTACGAGCAGTACTTC. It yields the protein CASSPTSVSSYEQYF.

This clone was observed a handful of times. In nucleotides, the CDR3 is TGCGCCAGCGGTGCCGGGAGGGCACACGGGGAGCTGTTTTTT. As protein: CASGAGRAHGELFF. J is TRBJ2-2 and V is TRBV5-1, with 8 bases matching TRBD2. Germline assignment: CDR1 SGHRS and CDR2 YFSETQ. CDR3 size: 14 residues. With V trimmed by 7 bases and J by 7 bases, 9 bases remained unmatched.

The CDR3: CASSFVSGEQYF. In DNA, the CDR3 is TGTGCCAGCAGTTTTGTGTCGGGGGAGCAGTACTTC. The V gene is TRBV12-3 or TRBV12-4, the J gene TRBJ2-7; the D gene is possibly TRBD2 (5 bases). V was cut by 3 bases and J by 7 bases, with 10 bases left in between. The length of the CDR3 is 12 residues.

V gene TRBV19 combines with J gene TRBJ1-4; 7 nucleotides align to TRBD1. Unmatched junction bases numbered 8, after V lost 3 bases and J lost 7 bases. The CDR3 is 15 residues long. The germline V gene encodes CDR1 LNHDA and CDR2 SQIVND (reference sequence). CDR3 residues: CASSIRRTGTEKLFF. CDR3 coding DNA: TGTGCCAGTAGTATTCGGAGGACAGGAACTGAAAAACTGTTTTTT.

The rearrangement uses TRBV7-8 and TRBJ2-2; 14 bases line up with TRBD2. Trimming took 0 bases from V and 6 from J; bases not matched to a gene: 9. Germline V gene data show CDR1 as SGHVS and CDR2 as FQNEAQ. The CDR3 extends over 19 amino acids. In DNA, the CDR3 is TGTGCCAGCAGCTTAGCTCGGACTAGCGGGAGGATTTTTTCCGGGGAGCTGTTTTTT. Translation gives CASSLARTSGRIFSGELFF.

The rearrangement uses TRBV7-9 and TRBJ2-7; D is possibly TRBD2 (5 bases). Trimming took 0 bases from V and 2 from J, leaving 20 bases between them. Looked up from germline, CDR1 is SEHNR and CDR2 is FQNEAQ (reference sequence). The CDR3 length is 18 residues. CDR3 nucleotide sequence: TGTGCCAGCAGCTTAGCCCTCGGAGTGGGGAGTCGCCCCTACGAGCAGTACTTC. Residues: CASSLALGVGSRPYEQYF.

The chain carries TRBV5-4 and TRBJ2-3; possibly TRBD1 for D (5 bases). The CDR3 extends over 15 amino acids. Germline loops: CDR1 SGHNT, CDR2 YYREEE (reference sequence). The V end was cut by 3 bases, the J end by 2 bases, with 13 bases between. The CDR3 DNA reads TGTGCCAGCAGCTCACAGGCCCTTCACACAGATACGCAGTATTTT. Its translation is CASSSQALHTDTQYF. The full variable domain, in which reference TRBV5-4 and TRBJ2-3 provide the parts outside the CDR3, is ETGVTQSPTHLIKTRGQQVTLRCSSQSGHNTVSWYQQALGQGPQFIFQYYREEENGRGNFPPRFSGLQFPNYSSELNVNALELDDSALYLCASSSQALHTDTQYFGPGTRLTVL.

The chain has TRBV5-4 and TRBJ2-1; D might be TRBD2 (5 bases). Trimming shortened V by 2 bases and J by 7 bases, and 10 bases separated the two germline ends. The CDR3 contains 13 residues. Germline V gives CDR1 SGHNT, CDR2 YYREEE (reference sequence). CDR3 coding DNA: TGTGCCAGCAGCTTATCACTAGGAAATGAGCAGTTCTTC. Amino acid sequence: CASSLSLGNEQFF.

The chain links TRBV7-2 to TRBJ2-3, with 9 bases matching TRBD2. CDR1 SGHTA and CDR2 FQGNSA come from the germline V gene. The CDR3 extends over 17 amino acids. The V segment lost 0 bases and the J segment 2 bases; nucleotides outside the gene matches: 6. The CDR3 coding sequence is TGTGCCAGCAGCTTAGCCCGACTAGCGGACCTCACAGATACGCAGTATTTT. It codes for CASSLARLADLTDTQYF.

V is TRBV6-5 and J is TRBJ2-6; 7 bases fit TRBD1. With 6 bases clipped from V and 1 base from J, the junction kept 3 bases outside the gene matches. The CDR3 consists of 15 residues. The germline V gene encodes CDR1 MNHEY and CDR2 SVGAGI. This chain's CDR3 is CASRTTGSGANVLTF. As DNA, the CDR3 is TGTGCCAGCAGGACGACAGGGTCTGGGGCCAACGTCCTGACTTTC.

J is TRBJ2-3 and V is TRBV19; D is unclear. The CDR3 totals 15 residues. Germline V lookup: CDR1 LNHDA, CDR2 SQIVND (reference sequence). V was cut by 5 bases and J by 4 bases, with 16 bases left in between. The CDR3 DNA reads TGTGCCAGTAGTCCTCCGGTCGGCAGCGCAGATACGCAGTATTTT. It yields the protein CASSPPVGSADTQYF.

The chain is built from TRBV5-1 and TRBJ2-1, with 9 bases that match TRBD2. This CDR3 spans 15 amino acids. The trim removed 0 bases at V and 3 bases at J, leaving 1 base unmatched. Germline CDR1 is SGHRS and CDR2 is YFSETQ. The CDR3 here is CASSLVSGSYNEQFF. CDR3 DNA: TGCGCCAGCAGCTTGGTTAGCGGGAGCTACAATGAGCAGTTCTTC.

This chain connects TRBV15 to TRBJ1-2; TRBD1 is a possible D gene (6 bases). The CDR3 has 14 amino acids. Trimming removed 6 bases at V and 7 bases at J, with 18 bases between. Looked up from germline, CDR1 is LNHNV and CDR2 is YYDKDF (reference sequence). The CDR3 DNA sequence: TGTGCCACCAGGGCCGGACAGCGTGACGTTGGCTACACCTTC. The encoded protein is CATRAGQRDVGYTF.

The DNA of the CDR3 is TGTGCCAGCAGCTATTGGACTAGCGCGTCCTACGAGCAGTACTTC. This gives the protein CASSYWTSASYEQYF. This rearrangement joins TRBV7-9 to TRBJ2-7; 9 bases are shared with TRBD2. V shed 4 bases, J shed 1 base, and the junction held 5 bases outside the gene matches. CDR1 SEHNR and CDR2 FQNEAQ come from the germline V gene (reference sequence). This CDR3 is built from 15 residues.

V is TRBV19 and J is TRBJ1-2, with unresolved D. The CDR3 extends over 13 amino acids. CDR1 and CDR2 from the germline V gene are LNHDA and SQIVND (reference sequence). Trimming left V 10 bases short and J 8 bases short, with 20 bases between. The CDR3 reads CATSLGAGLGYTF. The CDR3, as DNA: TGTGCCACCTCTCTCGGTGCGGGATTGGGCTACACCTTC.

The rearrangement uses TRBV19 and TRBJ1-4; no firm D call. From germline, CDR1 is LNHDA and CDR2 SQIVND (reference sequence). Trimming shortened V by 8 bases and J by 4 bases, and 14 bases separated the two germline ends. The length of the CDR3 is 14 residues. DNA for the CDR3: TGTGCCAGTCACAGCGGCCAGGTTAATGAAAAACTGTTTTTT. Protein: CASHSGQVNEKLFF.

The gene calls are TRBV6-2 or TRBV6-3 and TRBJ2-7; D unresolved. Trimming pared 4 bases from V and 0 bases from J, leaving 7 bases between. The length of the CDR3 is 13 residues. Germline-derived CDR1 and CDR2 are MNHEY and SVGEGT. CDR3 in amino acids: CASSSPGSYEQYF. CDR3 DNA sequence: TGTGCCAGCAGTTCACCAGGCTCCTACGAGCAGTACTTC.

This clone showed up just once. CDR3 sequence (DNA): TGTGCCAGCAGTTACTCCTTTACAGGGACTGGCTACACCTTC. This translates into CASSYSFTGTGYTF. The genes are TRBV6-2 or TRBV6-3 and TRBJ1-2, with D tentatively TRBD1 (6 bases). CDR1 is MNHEY, CDR2 SVGEGT, per germline. The CDR3 is made up of 14 amino acids. V lost 0 bases, J lost 7 bases, and 12 bases lay in between.

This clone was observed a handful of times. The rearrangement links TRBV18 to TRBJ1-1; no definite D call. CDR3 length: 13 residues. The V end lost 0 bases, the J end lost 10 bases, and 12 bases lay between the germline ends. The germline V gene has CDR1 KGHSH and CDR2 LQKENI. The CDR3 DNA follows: TGTGCCAGCTCACCACCGGTCGGGCGGGCAGCTTTCTTT. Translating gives CASSPPVGRAAFF.

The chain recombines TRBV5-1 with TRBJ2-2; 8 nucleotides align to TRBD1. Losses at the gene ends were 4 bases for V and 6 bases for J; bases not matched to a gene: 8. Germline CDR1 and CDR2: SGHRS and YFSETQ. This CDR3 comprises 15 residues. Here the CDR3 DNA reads TGCGCCAGCAGCGCTATCCAGGGGGCCGCCGGGGAGCTGTTTTTT. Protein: CASSAIQGAAGELFF.

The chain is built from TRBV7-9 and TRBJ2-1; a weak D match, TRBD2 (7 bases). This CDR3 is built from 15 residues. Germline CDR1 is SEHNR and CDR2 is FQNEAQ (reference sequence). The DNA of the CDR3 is TGTGCGACCGTCCCGTCCCTGGGGGGGCCGGGTGAGCAGTTCTTC. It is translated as CATVPSLGGPGEQFF.

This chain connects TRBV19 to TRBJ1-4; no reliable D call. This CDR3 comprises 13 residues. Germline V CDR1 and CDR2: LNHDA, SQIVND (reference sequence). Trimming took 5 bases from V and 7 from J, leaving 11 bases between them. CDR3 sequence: CASSRVNGEKLFF. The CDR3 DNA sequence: TGTGCCAGTAGTCGTGTGAACGGTGAAAAACTGTTTTTT. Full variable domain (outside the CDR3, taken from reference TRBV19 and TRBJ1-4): DGGITQSPKYLFRKEGQNVTLSCEQNLNHDAMYWYRQDPGQGLRLIYYSQIVNDFQKGDIAEGYSVSREKKESFPLTVTSAQKNPTAFYLCASSRVNGEKLFFGSGTQLSVL.